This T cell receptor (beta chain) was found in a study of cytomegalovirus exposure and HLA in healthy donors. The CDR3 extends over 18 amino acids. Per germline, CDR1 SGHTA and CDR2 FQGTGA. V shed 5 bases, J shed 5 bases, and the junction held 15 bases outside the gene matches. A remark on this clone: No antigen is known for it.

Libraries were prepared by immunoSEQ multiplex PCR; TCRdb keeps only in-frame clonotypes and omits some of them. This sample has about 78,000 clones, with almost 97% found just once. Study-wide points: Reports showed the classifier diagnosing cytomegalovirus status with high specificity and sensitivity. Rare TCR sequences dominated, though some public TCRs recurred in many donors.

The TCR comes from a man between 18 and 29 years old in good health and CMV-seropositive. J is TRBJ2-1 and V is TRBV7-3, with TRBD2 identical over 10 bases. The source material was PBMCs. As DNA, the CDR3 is TGTGCCAGCAGCCGGAATCGGCCTAGCGGGAGCTGGAACAATGAGCAGTTCTTC. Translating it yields CASSRNRPSGSWNNEQFF.